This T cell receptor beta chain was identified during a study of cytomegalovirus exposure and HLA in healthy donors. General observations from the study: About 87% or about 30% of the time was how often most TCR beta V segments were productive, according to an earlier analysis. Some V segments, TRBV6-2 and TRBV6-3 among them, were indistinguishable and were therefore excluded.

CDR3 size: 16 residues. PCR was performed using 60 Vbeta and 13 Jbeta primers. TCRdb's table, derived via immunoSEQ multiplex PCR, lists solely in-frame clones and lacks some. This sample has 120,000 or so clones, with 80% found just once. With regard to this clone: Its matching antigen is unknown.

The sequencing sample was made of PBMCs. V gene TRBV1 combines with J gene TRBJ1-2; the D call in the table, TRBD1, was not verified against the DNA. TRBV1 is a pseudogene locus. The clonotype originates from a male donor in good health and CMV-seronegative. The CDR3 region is CTSSHPSPRGFYGYTF. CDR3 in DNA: TGCACCAGCAGCCATCCCTCCCCCAGGGGATTCTATGGCTACACCTTC.